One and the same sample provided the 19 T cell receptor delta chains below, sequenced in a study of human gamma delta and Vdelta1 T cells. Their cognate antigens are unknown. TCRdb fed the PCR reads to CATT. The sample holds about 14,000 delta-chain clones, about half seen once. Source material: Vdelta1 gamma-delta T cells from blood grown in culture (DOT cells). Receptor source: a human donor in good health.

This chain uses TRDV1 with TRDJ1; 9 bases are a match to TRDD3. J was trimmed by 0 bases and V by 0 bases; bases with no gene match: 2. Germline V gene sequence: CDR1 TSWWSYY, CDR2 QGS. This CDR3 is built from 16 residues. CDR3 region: CALGELLGDYTDKLIF. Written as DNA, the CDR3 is TGTGCTCTTGGGGAACTACTGGGGGACTACACCGATAAACTCATCTTT.

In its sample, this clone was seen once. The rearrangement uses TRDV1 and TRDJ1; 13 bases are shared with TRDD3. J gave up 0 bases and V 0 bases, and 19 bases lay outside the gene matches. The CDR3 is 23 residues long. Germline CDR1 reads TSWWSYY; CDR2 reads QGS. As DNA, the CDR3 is TGTGCTCTTGGGGAACTAGGTGCCCCCGTACTGGGGGATACGAGGGGTTACACCGATAAACTCATCTTT. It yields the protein CALGELGAPVLGDTRGYTDKLIF.

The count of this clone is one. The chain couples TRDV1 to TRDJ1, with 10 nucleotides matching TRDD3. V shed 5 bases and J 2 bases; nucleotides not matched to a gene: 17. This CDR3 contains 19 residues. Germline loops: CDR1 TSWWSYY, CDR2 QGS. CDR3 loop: CALGPCCRLVLGDTDKLIF. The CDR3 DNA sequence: TGTGCTCTTGGGCCATGTTGCCGGCTCGTACTGGGGGATACCGATAAACTCATCTTT.

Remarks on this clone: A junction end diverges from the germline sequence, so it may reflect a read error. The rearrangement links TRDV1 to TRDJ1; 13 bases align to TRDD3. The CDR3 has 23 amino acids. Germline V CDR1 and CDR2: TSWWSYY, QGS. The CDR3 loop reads CALGVPFLPSLLGDTQYTNKLIF. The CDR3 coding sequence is TGTGCTCTTGGGGTACCCTTTCTTCCCTCCCTACTGGGGGATACGCAGTACACCAATAAACTCATCTTT.

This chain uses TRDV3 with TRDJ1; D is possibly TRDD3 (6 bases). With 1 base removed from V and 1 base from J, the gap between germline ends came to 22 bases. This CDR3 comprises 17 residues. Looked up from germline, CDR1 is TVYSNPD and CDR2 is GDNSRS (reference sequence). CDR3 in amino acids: CAFKPPCTGGPTDKLIF. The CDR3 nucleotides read TGTGCCTTTAAACCCCCATGTACGGGGGGACCCACCGATAAACTCATCTTT.

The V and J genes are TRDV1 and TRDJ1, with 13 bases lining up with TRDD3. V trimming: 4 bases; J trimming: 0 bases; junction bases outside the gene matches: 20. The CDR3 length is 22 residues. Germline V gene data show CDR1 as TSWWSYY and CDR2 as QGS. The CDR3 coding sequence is TGTGCTCTTGGGGGAACCACCCCCCGTACTGGGGGATACGGAGAAGACACCGATAAACTCATCTTT. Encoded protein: CALGGTTPRTGGYGEDTDKLIF.

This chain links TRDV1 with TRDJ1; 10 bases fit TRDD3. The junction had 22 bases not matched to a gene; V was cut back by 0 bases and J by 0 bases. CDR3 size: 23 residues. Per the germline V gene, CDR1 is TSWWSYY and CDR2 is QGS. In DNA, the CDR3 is TGTGCTCTTGGGGAACTTGGCCGTGGGGGATACACCGCCCCCTACAAGTACACCGATAAACTCATCTTT. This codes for CALGELGRGGYTAPYKYTDKLIF.

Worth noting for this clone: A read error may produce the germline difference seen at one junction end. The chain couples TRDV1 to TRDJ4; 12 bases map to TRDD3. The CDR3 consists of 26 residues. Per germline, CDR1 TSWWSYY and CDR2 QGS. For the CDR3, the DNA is TGTGCTCTTGGGGTGCCCCCCTCGGGACTTCCAACCCATAGTACTGGGGGATACCCCTCGTCCAGACACCTGATCTTT. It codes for CALGVPPSGLPTHSTGGYPSSRHLIF.

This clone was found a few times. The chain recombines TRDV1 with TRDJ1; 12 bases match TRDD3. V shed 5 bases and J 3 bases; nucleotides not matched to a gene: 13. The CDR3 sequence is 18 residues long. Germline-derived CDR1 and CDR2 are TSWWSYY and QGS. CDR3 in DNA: TGTGCTCTTGGGAACCTTCTCGTACTGGGGGATACTTCCGATAAACTCATCTTT. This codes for CALGNLLVLGDTSDKLIF.

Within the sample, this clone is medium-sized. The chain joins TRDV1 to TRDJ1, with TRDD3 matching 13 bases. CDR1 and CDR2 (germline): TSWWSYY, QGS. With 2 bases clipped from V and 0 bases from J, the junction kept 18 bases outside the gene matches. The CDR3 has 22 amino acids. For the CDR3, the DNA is TGTGCTCTTGGGGAATGGCCCCCAGAAACTGGGGGATACGCGGACTACACCGATAAACTCATCTTT. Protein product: CALGEWPPETGGYADYTDKLIF.

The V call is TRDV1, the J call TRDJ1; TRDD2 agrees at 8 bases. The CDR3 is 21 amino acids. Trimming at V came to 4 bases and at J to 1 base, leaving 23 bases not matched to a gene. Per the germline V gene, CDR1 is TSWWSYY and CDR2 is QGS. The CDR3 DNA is TGTGCTCTTGGGGGATTAACCTTCCTAAACGCCGTCGGGGGGGCCACCGATAAACTCATCTTT. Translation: CALGGLTFLNAVGGATDKLIF.

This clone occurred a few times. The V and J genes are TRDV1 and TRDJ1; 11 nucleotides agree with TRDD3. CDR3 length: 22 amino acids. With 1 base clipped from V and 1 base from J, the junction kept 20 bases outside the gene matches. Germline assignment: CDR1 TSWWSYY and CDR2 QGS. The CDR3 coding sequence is TGTGCTCTTGGGGAACGCGGGGCTCTTGTGTACTGGGGGATAAGACCCACCGATAAACTCATCTTT. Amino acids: CALGERGALVYWGIRPTDKLIF.

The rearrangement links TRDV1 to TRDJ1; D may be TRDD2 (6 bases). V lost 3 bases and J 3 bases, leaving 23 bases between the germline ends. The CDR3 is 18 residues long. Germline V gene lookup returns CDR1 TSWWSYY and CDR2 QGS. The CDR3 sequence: CALGEPFLYGGEADKLIF. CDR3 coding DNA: TGTGCTCTTGGGGAGCCTTTCCTATACGGAGGGGAGGCCGATAAACTCATCTTT.

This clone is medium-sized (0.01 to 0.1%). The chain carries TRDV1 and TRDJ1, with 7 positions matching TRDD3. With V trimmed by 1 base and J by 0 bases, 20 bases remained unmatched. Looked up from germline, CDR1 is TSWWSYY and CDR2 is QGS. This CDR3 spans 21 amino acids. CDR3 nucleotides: TGTGCTCTTGGGGAACGCGGTTGGGATGCCTTACTGGGGAGGTACACCGATAAACTCATCTTT. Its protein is CALGERGWDALLGRYTDKLIF.

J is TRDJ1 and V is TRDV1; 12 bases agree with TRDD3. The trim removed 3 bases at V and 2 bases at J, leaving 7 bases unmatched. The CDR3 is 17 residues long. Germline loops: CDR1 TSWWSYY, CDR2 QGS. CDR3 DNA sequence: TGTGCTCTTGGGGACTCTGGGGGATACGCAAGGACCGATAAACTCATCTTT. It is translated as CALGDSGGYARTDKLIF.

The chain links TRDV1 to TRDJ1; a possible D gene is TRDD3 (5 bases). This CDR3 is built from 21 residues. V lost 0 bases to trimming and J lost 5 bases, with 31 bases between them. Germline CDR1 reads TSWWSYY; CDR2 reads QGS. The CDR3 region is CALGELMPKTQYYWMSDKLIF. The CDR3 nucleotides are TGTGCTCTTGGGGAACTTATGCCTAAAACCCAGTATTACTGGATGTCGGATAAACTCATCTTT.

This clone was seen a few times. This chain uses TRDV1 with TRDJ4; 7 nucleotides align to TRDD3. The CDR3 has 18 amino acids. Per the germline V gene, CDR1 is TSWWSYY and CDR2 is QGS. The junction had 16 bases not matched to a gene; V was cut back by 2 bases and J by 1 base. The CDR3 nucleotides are TGTGCTCTTGGGGAATCCCCCTACTGGGGACGCAGCTTCAGACCCCTGATCTTT. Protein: CALGESPYWGRSFRPLIF.

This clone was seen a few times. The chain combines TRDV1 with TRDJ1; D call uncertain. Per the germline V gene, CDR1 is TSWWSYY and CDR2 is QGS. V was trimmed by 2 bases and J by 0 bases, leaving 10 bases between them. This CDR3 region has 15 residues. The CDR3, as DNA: TGTGCTCTTGGGGAATCATTCCAAGACACCGATAAACTCATCTTT. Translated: CALGESFQDTDKLIF.

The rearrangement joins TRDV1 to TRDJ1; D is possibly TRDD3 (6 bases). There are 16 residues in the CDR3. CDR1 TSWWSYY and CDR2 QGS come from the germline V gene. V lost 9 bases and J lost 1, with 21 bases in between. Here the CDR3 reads CALLRVGYSSTDKLIF. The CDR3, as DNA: TGTGCTCTCCTGCGGGTCGGATACTCGAGCACCGATAAACTCATCTTT.